This is a list of T cell receptor beta chains from one sample in a study of blood T cell repertoires in COVID-19. TCRdb's copy holds only in-frame clones and misses some; the assay was immunoSEQ multiplex PCR. The table has about 260,000 clones, around 90% seen once. Input material: peripheral blood. These receptors were obtained from a human donor in a cohort sampled during active COVID-19. Both conserved end residues are part of each CDR3. Each record gives: J gene, V gene, clone size, D gene, CDR3 protein, CDR3 DNA. The D gene is left open where the match is weak. The size entry is marked missing in some rows and otherwise reads once, few, many or a size class.

j_call: TRBJ2-5; v_call: TRBV4-2; clone_size: .; d_call: TRBD1; cdr3_aa: CASSQEGTGGLETQYF; cdr3_nt: TGTGCCAGCAGCCAAGAGGGAACAGGGGGTTTAGAGACCCAGTACTTC
j_call: TRBJ2-1; v_call: TRBV9; clone_size: .; d_call: TRBD1; cdr3_aa: CASSVSGQVYNEQFF; cdr3_nt: TGTGCCAGCAGCGTTTCAGGACAGGTGTACAATGAGCAGTTCTTC
j_call: TRBJ1-6; v_call: TRBV6-2/TRBV6-3; clone_size: .; d_call: .; cdr3_aa: CASSLTGFYSPLHF; cdr3_nt: TGTGCCAGCAGTTTAACAGGGTTTTATTCACCCCTCCACTTT
j_call: TRBJ1-5; v_call: TRBV7-3; clone_size: .; d_call: TRBD1; cdr3_aa: CASRPPVDRGNQPQHF; cdr3_nt: TGTGCCAGCAGACCGCCGGTAGACAGGGGCAATCAGCCCCAGCATTTT
j_call: TRBJ2-1; v_call: TRBV5-6; clone_size: few; d_call: TRBD1; cdr3_aa: CASSLGDRDEQFF; cdr3_nt: TGTGCCAGCAGCTTGGGGGACAGGGATGAGCAGTTCTTC
j_call: TRBJ1-4; v_call: TRBV18; clone_size: .; d_call: .; cdr3_aa: CASSRNRNEKLFF; cdr3_nt: TGTGCCAGCTCCAGGAACAGAAATGAAAAACTGTTTTTT
j_call: TRBJ1-4; v_call: TRBV6-5; clone_size: .; d_call: TRBD1; cdr3_aa: CASSFGQGNEKLFF; cdr3_nt: TGTGCCAGCAGTTTCGGACAGGGTAATGAAAAACTGTTTTTT
j_call: TRBJ1-5; v_call: TRBV7-2; clone_size: .; d_call: TRBD1; cdr3_aa: CASSFDRGNQPQHF; cdr3_nt: TGTGCCAGCAGCTTCGACAGGGGCAATCAGCCCCAGCATTTT
j_call: TRBJ1-2; v_call: TRBV4-1; clone_size: medium-sized; d_call: TRBD1; cdr3_aa: CASSPYSGTGDGYTF; cdr3_nt: TGCGCCAGCAGCCCTTACTCCGGGACAGGGGATGGCTACACCTTC
j_call: TRBJ2-7; v_call: TRBV28; clone_size: .; d_call: TRBD1; cdr3_aa: CATPITGAREQYF; cdr3_nt: TGTGCCACCCCGATAACAGGGGCGAGGGAGCAGTACTTC
j_call: TRBJ2-2; v_call: TRBV6-4; clone_size: few; d_call: TRBD1; cdr3_aa: CASSKGQGDTGELFF; cdr3_nt: TGTGCCAGCAGCAAGGGACAGGGAGATACCGGGGAGCTGTTTTTT